This TCR beta chain was captured in a study of blood T cells in healthy people across ages. All donors came from Russia, were Caucasian and healthy, and spanned ages roughly 6 to 95. The junction had 7 bases not matched to a gene; V was cut back by 6 bases and J by 8 bases. Germline V gives CDR1 MNHEY, CDR2 SVGEGT. The CDR3 contains 13 residues. A second roughly 6 to 12 cycle PCR used barcoded and J-beta primers. MiXCR, applied by TCRdb to the 5' RACE reads, yields one record per CDR3 protein. The table lists fewer than 600,000 distinct CDR3 sequences, about 26% of them singletons, with over 3.5% in the top ten. A further study also used this sample, focusing on T cells of mothers and their children. That paper adds: Each child contributed 2.5 million to 3.5 million TCR beta CDR3 reads, while each mother contributed over 8 million. Unrelated mother-child pairs always had slightly, but never significantly, lower normalized overlap than related pairs.

The sequence derives from a boy aged 2 to 10 in good health. Sequencing used blood. The J gene is TRBJ2-1, the V gene TRBV6-2 or TRBV6-3; 7 nucleotides agree with TRBD2. The CDR3 DNA is TGTGCCAGCAGGACGACTAGCCCCTATGAGCAGTTCTTC. Encoded protein: CASRTTSPYEQFF.